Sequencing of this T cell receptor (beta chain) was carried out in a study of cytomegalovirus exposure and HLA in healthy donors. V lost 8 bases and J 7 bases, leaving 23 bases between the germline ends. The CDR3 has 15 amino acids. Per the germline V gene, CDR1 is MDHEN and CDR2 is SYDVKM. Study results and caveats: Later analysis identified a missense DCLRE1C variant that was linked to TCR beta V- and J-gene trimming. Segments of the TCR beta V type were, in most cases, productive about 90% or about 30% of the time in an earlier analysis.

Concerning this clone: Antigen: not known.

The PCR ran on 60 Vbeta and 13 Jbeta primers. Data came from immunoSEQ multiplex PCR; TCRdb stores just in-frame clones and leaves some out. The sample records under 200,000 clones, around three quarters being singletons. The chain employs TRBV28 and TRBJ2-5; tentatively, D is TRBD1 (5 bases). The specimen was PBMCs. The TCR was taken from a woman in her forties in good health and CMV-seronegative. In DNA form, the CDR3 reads TGTGCCAGCGGCATAACCTTTAGTGGGGCGGCGACCCAGTACTTC. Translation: CASGITFSGAATQYF. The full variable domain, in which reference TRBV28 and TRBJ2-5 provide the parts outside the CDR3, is DVKVTQSSRYLVKRTGEKVFLECVQDMDHENMFWYRQDPGLGLRLIYFSYDVKMKEKGDIPEGYSVSREKKERFSLILESASTNQTSMYLCASGITFSGAATQYFGPGTRLLVL.